These T cell receptor beta chains were read from a single sample in a study of control samples from healthy donors and cancer patients. The protocol was immunoSEQ multiplex PCR, while the TCRdb copy is restricted to in-frame clones and leaves out a portion. The data show about 180,000 clones, under 95% seen once. Sequencing used blood. The receptors originated from a woman under 30 in good health. Each CDR3 is given with its conserved first and last residue. A D gene is named only where the DNA matches it firmly. Not every row has a clone size; where given, it reads once, few, many or a size class.

CDR3 protein: CASSLPATENTEAFF; CDR3 DNA: TGCGCCAGCAGCTTGCCCGCGACAGAGAACACTGAAGCTTTCTTT; D gene: NA; J gene: TRBJ1-1; V gene: TRBV5-1; clone size: NA
CDR3 protein: CASMSDGDTQYF; CDR3 DNA: TGTGCCAGCATGTCCGATGGGGATACGCAGTATTTT; D gene: NA; J gene: TRBJ2-3; V gene: TRBV6-5; clone size: NA
CDR3 protein: CASSSTSPDTQYF; CDR3 DNA: TGTGCCAGCAGCTCGACTAGCCCGGATACGCAGTATTTT; D gene: TRBD2; J gene: TRBJ2-3; V gene: TRBV2; clone size: once
CDR3 protein: CASSLLAGGFPDTEAFF; CDR3 DNA: TGCGCCAGCAGCTTGCTGGCAGGGGGGTTCCCGGACACTGAAGCTTTCTTT; D gene: TRBD1; J gene: TRBJ1-1; V gene: TRBV5-1; clone size: NA
CDR3 protein: CASSPRGLLNYGYTF; CDR3 DNA: TGTGCCAGCAGTCCGCGGGGCCTCCTTAACTATGGCTACACCTTC; D gene: NA; J gene: TRBJ1-2; V gene: TRBV27; clone size: NA
CDR3 protein: CATGIPGELFF; CDR3 DNA: TGTGCCACCGGGATCCCCGGGGAGCTGTTTTTT; D gene: NA; J gene: TRBJ2-2; V gene: TRBV24-1; clone size: NA
CDR3 protein: CASSEPRLGPTNEKLFF; CDR3 DNA: TGCGCCAGCAGTGAGCCCCGTCTTGGTCCAACTAATGAAAAACTGTTTTTT; D gene: NA; J gene: TRBJ1-4; V gene: TRBV10-2; clone size: NA
CDR3 protein: CASSPRLNYRTDTQYF; CDR3 DNA: TGTGCCAGCAGCCCCAGACTAAACTACCGCACAGATACGCAGTATTTT; D gene: NA; J gene: TRBJ2-3; V gene: TRBV13; clone size: NA
CDR3 protein: CASSLPVGNTIYF; CDR3 DNA: TGTGCCAGCAGCTTACCGGTTGGAAACACCATATATTTT; D gene: NA; J gene: TRBJ1-3; V gene: TRBV7-2; clone size: NA
CDR3 protein: CASSLGLAGVREQYF; CDR3 DNA: TGTGCCAGCAGTTTAGGGCTAGCGGGGGTGAGGGAGCAGTACTTC; D gene: TRBD2; J gene: TRBJ2-7; V gene: TRBV6-5; clone size: NA
CDR3 protein: CASSLTALNSPLHF; CDR3 DNA: TGCGCCAGCAGCTTGACCGCGTTAAATTCACCCCTCCACTTT; D gene: NA; J gene: TRBJ1-6; V gene: TRBV5-1; clone size: NA
CDR3 protein: CASSQVGFPPGIAAFF; CDR3 DNA: TGCGCCAGCAGCCAAGTCGGTTTTCCCCCTGGTATAGCAGCTTTCTTT; D gene: NA; J gene: TRBJ1-1; V gene: TRBV4-1; clone size: NA
CDR3 protein: CASRSGQYSNQPQHF; CDR3 DNA: TGTGCCAGCAGGTCGGGACAGTATAGCAATCAGCCCCAGCATTTT; D gene: TRBD1; J gene: TRBJ1-5; V gene: TRBV6-5; clone size: NA
CDR3 protein: CASTRTLTSGNTIYF; CDR3 DNA: TGTGCCAGCACCCGGACCCTTACCTCTGGAAACACCATATATTTT; D gene: NA; J gene: TRBJ1-3; V gene: TRBV6-5; clone size: NA
CDR3 protein: CASRPSDYRTQYF; CDR3 DNA: TGTGCCAGCAGACCCTCGGACTACCGGACGCAGTATTTT; D gene: NA; J gene: TRBJ2-3; V gene: TRBV12-3/TRBV12-4; clone size: NA
CDR3 protein: CASSPIAQGPSGSPYEQYF; CDR3 DNA: TGCGCCAGCAGCCCGATAGCTCAGGGTCCTAGCGGGAGCCCCTACGAGCAGTACTTC; D gene: TRBD2; J gene: TRBJ2-7; V gene: TRBV4-1; clone size: NA
CDR3 protein: CASSLRDIPPPNEKLFF; CDR3 DNA: TGTGCCAGCAGCCTCCGGGACATCCCTCCCCCTAATGAAAAACTGTTTTTT; D gene: NA; J gene: TRBJ1-4; V gene: TRBV7-9; clone size: NA
CDR3 protein: CATSSTGGGQPQHF; CDR3 DNA: TGTGCCACCAGCTCGACAGGGGGGGGGCAGCCCCAGCATTTT; D gene: TRBD1; J gene: TRBJ1-5; V gene: TRBV24-1; clone size: NA
CDR3 protein: CASSQASTGGWTEAFF; CDR3 DNA: TGCGCCAGCAGCCAAGCTTCCACAGGGGGCTGGACTGAAGCTTTCTTT; D gene: TRBD1; J gene: TRBJ1-1; V gene: TRBV4-3; clone size: NA
CDR3 protein: CASSLYQGSVAETQYF; CDR3 DNA: TGTGCCAGCAGTTTATATCAGGGGTCGGTAGCGGAGACCCAGTACTTC; D gene: NA; J gene: TRBJ2-5; V gene: TRBV28; clone size: NA
CDR3 protein: CASSMWEKNTF; CDR3 DNA: TGTGCCAGCAGTATGTGGGAGAAAAACACCTTC; D gene: NA; J gene: TRBJ1-2; V gene: TRBV2; clone size: few
CDR3 protein: CASSLQGHIQNTEAFF; CDR3 DNA: TGTGCCAGCAGCTTACAAGGACATATTCAGAACACTGAAGCTTTCTTT; D gene: NA; J gene: TRBJ1-1; V gene: TRBV11-2; clone size: NA
CDR3 protein: CASSLALTSGPDTQYF; CDR3 DNA: TGCGCCAGCAGCTTGGCCCTGACTAGCGGGCCAGATACGCAGTATTTT; D gene: TRBD2; J gene: TRBJ2-3; V gene: TRBV5-1; clone size: once
CDR3 protein: CASHRDSWTEAFF; CDR3 DNA: TGTGCCAGCCACCGGGACAGTTGGACTGAAGCTTTCTTT; D gene: TRBD1; J gene: TRBJ1-1; V gene: TRBV6-5; clone size: NA
CDR3 protein: CASSVVLAGVDTDTQYF; CDR3 DNA: TGTGCCAGCAGTGTAGTACTAGCGGGAGTCGACACAGATACGCAGTATTTT; D gene: TRBD2; J gene: TRBJ2-3; V gene: TRBV2; clone size: NA
CDR3 protein: CASSRDSPRSSYNEQFF; CDR3 DNA: TGTGCCAGTAGTCGGGACAGCCCTCGCAGCTCCTACAATGAGCAGTTCTTC; D gene: TRBD1; J gene: TRBJ2-1; V gene: TRBV19; clone size: NA
CDR3 protein: CASSHNQGKAFF; CDR3 DNA: TGTGCCAGCAGCCACAACCAGGGGAAAGCTTTCTTT; D gene: NA; J gene: TRBJ1-1; V gene: TRBV7-3; clone size: once
CDR3 protein: CASSPDRGPYGYTF; CDR3 DNA: TGTGCCAGCTCACCTGACAGGGGACCCTATGGCTACACCTTC; D gene: TRBD1; J gene: TRBJ1-2; V gene: TRBV18; clone size: NA
CDR3 protein: CASSLETGGTEAFF; CDR3 DNA: TGTGCCAGCAGCTTGGAGACAGGGGGCACTGAAGCTTTCTTT; D gene: TRBD1; J gene: TRBJ1-1; V gene: TRBV5-4; clone size: NA
CDR3 protein: CASSPYRSNTEAFF; CDR3 DNA: TGTGCCAGCAGTCCATACCGGAGCAACACTGAAGCTTTCTTT; D gene: NA; J gene: TRBJ1-1; V gene: TRBV6-2/TRBV6-3; clone size: NA
CDR3 protein: CASGLGTGDSNQPQHF; CDR3 DNA: TGTGCTAGTGGTCTAGGGACAGGGGATAGCAATCAGCCCCAGCATTTT; D gene: TRBD1; J gene: TRBJ1-5; V gene: TRBV12-5; clone size: NA
CDR3 protein: CASRGTAGEKKLFF; CDR3 DNA: TGTGCCAGCAGGGGGACAGCGGGAGAGAAAAAACTGTTTTTT; D gene: TRBD1; J gene: TRBJ1-4; V gene: TRBV28; clone size: NA
CDR3 protein: CASSYSTTGTSGRYEQYF; CDR3 DNA: TGTGCCAGCAGTTACTCGACCACCGGGACTAGCGGGCGCTACGAGCAGTACTTC; D gene: TRBD2; J gene: TRBJ2-7; V gene: TRBV6-2/TRBV6-3; clone size: NA
CDR3 protein: CASSPQGYGYTF; CDR3 DNA: TGTGCCAGCAGTCCACAGGGGTATGGCTACACCTTC; D gene: TRBD1; J gene: TRBJ1-2; V gene: TRBV28; clone size: NA
CDR3 protein: CASSTGTPTGAFF; CDR3 DNA: TGTGCCAGCAGCACCGGGACGCCTACGGGAGCTTTCTTT; D gene: NA; J gene: TRBJ1-1; V gene: TRBV3-1/TRBV3-2; clone size: once